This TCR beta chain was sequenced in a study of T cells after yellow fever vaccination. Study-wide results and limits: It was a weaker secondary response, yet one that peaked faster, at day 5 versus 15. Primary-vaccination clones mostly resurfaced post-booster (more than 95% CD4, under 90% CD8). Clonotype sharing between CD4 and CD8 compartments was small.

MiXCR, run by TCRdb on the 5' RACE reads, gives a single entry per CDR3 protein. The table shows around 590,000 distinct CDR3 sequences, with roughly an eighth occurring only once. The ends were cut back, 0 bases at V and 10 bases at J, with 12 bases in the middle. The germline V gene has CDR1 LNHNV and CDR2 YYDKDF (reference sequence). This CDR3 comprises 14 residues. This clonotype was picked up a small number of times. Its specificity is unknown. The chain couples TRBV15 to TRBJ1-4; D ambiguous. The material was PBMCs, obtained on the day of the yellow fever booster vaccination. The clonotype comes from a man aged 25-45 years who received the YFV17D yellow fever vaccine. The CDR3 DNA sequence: TGTGCCACCAGCAGAGACTGGGCTTTAGGAAAACTGTTTTTT. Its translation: CATSRDWALGKLFF.